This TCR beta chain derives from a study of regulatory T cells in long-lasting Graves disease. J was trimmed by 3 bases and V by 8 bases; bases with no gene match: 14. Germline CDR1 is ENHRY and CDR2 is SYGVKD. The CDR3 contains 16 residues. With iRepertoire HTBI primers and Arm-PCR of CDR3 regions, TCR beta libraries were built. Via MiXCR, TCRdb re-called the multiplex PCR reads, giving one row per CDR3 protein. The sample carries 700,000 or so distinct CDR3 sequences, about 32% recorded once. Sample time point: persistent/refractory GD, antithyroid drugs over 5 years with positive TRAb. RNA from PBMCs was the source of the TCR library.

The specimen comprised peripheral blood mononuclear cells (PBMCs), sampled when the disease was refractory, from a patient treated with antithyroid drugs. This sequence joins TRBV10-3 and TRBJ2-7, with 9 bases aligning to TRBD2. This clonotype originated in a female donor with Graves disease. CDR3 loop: CAIGERTSDWFYEQYF. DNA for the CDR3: TGTGCCATCGGGGAACGGACTAGCGATTGGTTCTACGAGCAGTACTTC.